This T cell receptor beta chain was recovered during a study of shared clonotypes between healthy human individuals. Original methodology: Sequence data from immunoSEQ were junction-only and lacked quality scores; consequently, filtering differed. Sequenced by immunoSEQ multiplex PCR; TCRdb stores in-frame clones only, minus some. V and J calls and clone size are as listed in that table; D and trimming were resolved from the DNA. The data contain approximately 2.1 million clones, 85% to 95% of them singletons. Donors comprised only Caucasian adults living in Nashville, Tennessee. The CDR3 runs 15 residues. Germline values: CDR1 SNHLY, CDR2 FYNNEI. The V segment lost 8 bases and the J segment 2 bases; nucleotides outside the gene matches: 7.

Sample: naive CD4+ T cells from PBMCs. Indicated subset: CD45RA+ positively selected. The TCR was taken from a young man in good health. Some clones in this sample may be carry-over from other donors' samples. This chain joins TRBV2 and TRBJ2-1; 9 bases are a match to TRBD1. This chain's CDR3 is CASGLDRGAYNEQFF. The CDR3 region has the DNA TGTGCCAGCGGACTGGACAGGGGCGCCTACAATGAGCAGTTCTTC.